This T cell receptor beta chain stems from a study of vaccination effects on CD4 cells after COVID-19. Study as a whole: After the second dose, samples were taken at median day 72. Study-level results: Marked clonal contraction of infection- and vaccine-induced clones was seen late after vaccination.

The CDR3 has 16 amino acids. Trimming removed 3 bases from V and 7 bases from J; junction bases left unmatched: 13. Per germline, CDR1 SNHLY and CDR2 FYNNEI. Antigen-specific CD4+ T cells expanded by the ViraFEST assay with viral peptide pools were then sequenced. The authors isolated CD4+ T cells after about eleven days of culture. The participants, recipients of two vaccine doses, got either BNT162b2 or mRNA-1273. The assay was immunoSEQ multiplex PCR, and TCRdb's table has in-frame clones only and misses some. This table has about 38,000 clones, about 80% appearing once. In the case of this clone: Its antigen is unknown.

The input for sequencing was CD4+ T cells from PBMCs cultured with HCoV-NL63 spike peptides, taken after COVID-19 vaccination. This clonotype was sampled from a human donor who received a COVID-19 vaccine. Some clones in this sample may be carry-over from other donors' samples. This sequence joins TRBV2 and TRBJ2-7, with 9 bases identical to TRBD2. The CDR3 DNA sequence: TGTGCCAGCAGTGATAGCGGGGGCCCCCATGATGGAGAGCAGTACGTC. It is translated as CASSDSGGPHDGEQYV.